Below, 15 T cell receptor beta chains from the same sample are listed, as sequenced in a study of blood T cells in healthy people across ages. Then a second PCR, running roughly 7 to 11 cycles, was carried out with a sample-barcoded 5' primer and a J-beta primer mix. TCRdb reanalysed the 5' RACE reads using MiXCR and keeps one entry per CDR3 protein. Of hundreds of thousands of distinct CDR3 sequences listed, 45% to 60% are singletons. The specimen sequenced was blood. Receptors were obtained from a woman older than 75 in good health.

This clonotype came up many times. The gene calls are TRBV5-1 and TRBJ2-5; 7 positions agree with TRBD1. The CDR3 extends over 17 amino acids. J lost 0 bases, V lost 4 bases, and 12 bases had no gene match. Germline CDR1 SGHRS, CDR2 YFSETQ. CDR3 sequence reads: CASSQGVRAGNQETQYF. CDR3 nucleotide sequence: TGCGCCAGCAGCCAGGGGGTTAGGGCTGGCAACCAAGAGACCCAGTACTTC. The whole variable domain, remainder taken from reference TRBV5-1 and TRBJ2-5, is KAGVTQTPRYLIKTRGQQVTLSCSPISGHRSVSWYQQTPGQGLQFLFEYFSETQRNKGNFPGRFSGRQFSNSRSEMNVSTLELGDSALYLCASSQGVRAGNQETQYFGPGTRLLVL.

CDR3 loop: CASSLGFQFFRDRGESEQFF. Written as DNA, the CDR3 is TGTGCCAGCAGTTTGGGGTTTCAGTTCTTTCGGGACAGGGGAGAAAGTGAGCAGTTCTTC. V is TRBV27 and J is TRBJ2-1; TRBD1 matches 10 bases. Germline V CDR1 and CDR2: MNHEY, SMNVEV (reference sequence). J was trimmed by 9 bases and V by 3 bases; bases with no gene match: 23. The CDR3 contains 20 residues.

A word on this clonotype: A read error may explain this, as a much larger clone is one base away. The V gene is TRBV3-1, the J gene TRBJ2-1; D unresolved. The assigned J gene may be wrong: the sequence end matches TRBJ2-7 better. The CDR3 sequence is 15 residues long. The germline CDR1 and CDR2 sequences are LGHDT and YNNKEL (reference sequence). The CDR3 bases are TGTGCCAGCAGCCAAGGAACCCAGTACTACAATGAGCAGTACTTC. Protein sequence: CASSQGTQYYNEQYF.

This clonotype came up a few times. The V and J genes are TRBV20-1 and TRBJ2-1, with 10 nucleotides matching TRBD1. V gave up 3 bases and J gave up 2 bases; unmatched junction bases: 4. The length of the CDR3 is 15 residues. From germline, CDR1 is DFQATT and CDR2 SNEGSKA (reference sequence). In DNA form, the CDR3 reads TGCAGTGCTAGGACAGGGGGCGCCCCCTACAATGAGCAGTTCTTC. This sequence encodes CSARTGGAPYNEQFF.

V gene TRBV7-8 combines with J gene TRBJ2-5; D gene unclear. There are 11 residues in the CDR3. The germline V gene encodes CDR1 SGHVS and CDR2 FQNEAQ. V was cut by 5 bases and J by 11 bases, with 12 bases left in between. CDR3 amino acids: CASSPSQEQYF. CDR3 bases: TGTGCCAGCAGCCCCTCCCAGGAGCAGTACTTC.

The sample holds many counts of this clonotype. The V gene is TRBV20-1, the J gene TRBJ2-7; 11 bases are shared with TRBD2. Trimming cost V 6 bases and J 4 bases; bases outside gene matches: 14. Germline CDR1 is DFQATT and CDR2 is SNEGSKA (reference sequence). The CDR3 is 16 residues long. For the CDR3, the DNA is TGCAGTGCGACCTTTAGCGGGAGGGCCTTAGGGTACGAGCAGTACTTC. Translated: CSATFSGRALGYEQYF.

The chain recombines TRBV12-3 or TRBV12-4 with TRBJ2-6; 15 bases line up with TRBD2. CDR3 length equals 18 residues. J lost 2 bases, V lost 7 bases, and 6 bases had no gene match. CDR3 region: CASIPGLAGGPGANVLTF. Written as DNA, the CDR3 is TGTGCCAGCATTCCTGGACTAGCGGGAGGGCCTGGGGCCAACGTCCTGACTTTC.

This clonotype has more than one count but fewer than ten. This chain links TRBV20-1 with TRBJ2-3, with 8 bases identical to TRBD1. The CDR3 totals 13 residues. The J segment lost 2 bases and the V segment lost 6 bases, leaving 4 bases of the junction unmatched. The germline CDR1 and CDR2 sequences are DFQATT and SNEGSKA (reference sequence). As DNA, the CDR3 is TGCAGTGCAGAGGACAGGGCCACAGATACGCAGTATTTT. Translating it yields CSAEDRATDTQYF.

This CDR3 reads CASSPRRGVLGNQPQHF. The CDR3 DNA reads as TGCGCCAGCAGTCCTAGACGAGGGGTTTTGGGCAATCAGCCCCAGCATTTT. V gene TRBV4-1 combines with J gene TRBJ1-5; TRBD1 is a possible D gene (5 bases). The V and J ends lost 6 bases and 2 bases respectively, with 20 bases between them. Germline V CDR1 and CDR2: MGHRA, YSYEKL. The CDR3 length is 17 residues.

As to this clonotype: One junction end does not reproduce the germline sequence, and a read error may be involved. The rearrangement uses TRBV5-5 and TRBJ2-5; D is unclear. Germline V gene lookup returns CDR1 SGHKS and CDR2 YYEKEE (reference sequence). This CDR3 contains 14 residues. CDR3 protein: CASSRAQQRETQYF. The CDR3 nucleotides are TGCGCCAGCAGCCGGGCGCAGCAAAGGGAGACCCAGTACTTC.

This chain uses TRBV12-3 or TRBV12-4 with TRBJ1-5; 11 bases match TRBD1. This CDR3 spans 15 amino acids. V shed 6 bases, J shed 6 bases, and the junction held 7 bases outside the gene matches. CDR3 sequence reads: CASRPGQGGSQPQHF. In DNA, the CDR3 is TGTGCCAGCAGGCCGGGACAGGGGGGCAGTCAGCCCCAGCATTTT.

This clonotype has a count of ten or more. This chain links TRBV7-3 with TRBJ2-1; TRBD2 is a possible D gene (5 bases). Germline CDR1 SGHTA, CDR2 FQGTGA. V was cut by 4 bases and J by 2 bases, with 18 bases left in between. The length of the CDR3 is 17 residues. The CDR3, as DNA: TGTGCCAGCAGCTCTCGGATCCGGGGAACCCCCTACAATGAGCAGTTCTTC. Its translation is CASSSRIRGTPYNEQFF.

This clonotype appeared a few times. This chain joins TRBV29-1 and TRBJ2-7; D is perhaps TRBD2 (5 bases). Germline CDR1 SQVTM, CDR2 ANQGSEA. V lost 5 bases and J lost 4, with 15 bases in between. This CDR3 has 13 residues. DNA for the CDR3: TGCAGCGTTCCCCTCGGAGGAGGATACGAGCAGTACTTC. Translating gives CSVPLGGGYEQYF.

As for this clonotype: The junction does not match germline at one end; this may be a read error. The chain uses TRBV15 and TRBJ1-5, with 8 bases lining up with TRBD1. This CDR3 contains 15 residues. Germline CDR1 reads LNHNV; CDR2 reads YYDKDF (reference sequence). The DNA for the CDR3 is TGTGCCACCAGCCGAGACAGGGGTCGCAATCAGCCCCAGCATTTT. It codes for CATSRDRGRNQPQHF.

This clonotype was found many times. This chain uses TRBV20-1 with TRBJ2-7, with a tentative D call TRBD1 (6 bases). V lost 4 bases, J lost 7 bases, and 20 bases lay in between. The CDR3 has 14 amino acids. CDR1 and CDR2 (germline): DFQATT, SNEGSKA (reference sequence). CDR3 sequence (DNA): TGCAGTGCTAAATCAAGGCAGGGGTTTAGTGAGCAGTACTTC. It codes for CSAKSRQGFSEQYF.